Presented here are 5 T cell receptor beta chains from one specimen sequenced in a study of T cells expressing NK-cell markers (dated by TCRdb to the early 2020s). The protocol used for the library was 5' RACE. Sequencing instrument: Illumina HiSeq 2000. TCRdb reprocessed the reads and lists each CDR3 protein sequence as a single entry, with no DNA. This sample's table lists hundreds of thousands of distinct CDR3 sequences. Together, the top ten hold 7.3% of the sample. Sequenced: blood T cells: a sorted CD56 or NKG2C T cell subset, CD4+ or CD8+ T cells, or bulk PBMC T cells (not recorded which). The receptors stem from a woman between 18 and 70 years old in good health.

The chain uses TRBV5-1 and TRBJ1-5. Germline-derived CDR1 and CDR2 are SGHRS and YFSETQ. The CDR3 is 13 residues long. CDR3 residues: CASSLESDQPQHF.

This chain connects TRBV29-1 to TRBJ2-7. The CDR3 runs to 13 residues. Germline lookup yields CDR1 SQVTM and CDR2 ANQGSEA. The CDR3 loop reads CSSRSANSYEQYF.

The chain combines TRBV7-8 with TRBJ2-1; TCRdb's D call, TRBD2, is unchecked because there is no DNA. Germline assignment: CDR1 SGHVS and CDR2 FQNEAQ. CDR3 length equals 18 residues. The CDR3 loop reads CASSTPTSGVFSYNEQFF.

The genes are TRBV12-3 or TRBV12-4 and TRBJ1-1. This CDR3 spans 13 amino acids. The CDR3 here is CASSPGLSQGAFF.

The gene calls are TRBV27 and TRBJ1-2; TCRdb designates TRBD1, a call that cannot be tested without DNA. CDR1 is MNHEY, CDR2 SMNVEV, per germline (reference sequence). The CDR3 extends over 13 amino acids. CDR3 in amino acids: CASSQGQTGDYTF.